What follows is one T cell receptor beta chain and its context. What it recognizes is unknown. A sample-barcoded 5' primer and a J-beta primer mix were used in a second PCR of roughly 6 to 11 cycles. TCRdb re-analysed the 5' RACE reads in MiXCR, keeping a single row per CDR3 protein. The sample records approximately 810,000 distinct CDR3 sequences, under 40% being singletons. The source of the sample is a study of blood T cells in healthy people across ages. Study details: Template switching retrieved approximately one barcoded beta molecule for each two T cells. Study-wide points: It was the long-lived donors that had more naive CD4+ cells and higher diversity than aged donors. It was not possible, with unsorted PBMCs, to conclusively compare naive and antigen-experienced cells.

Germline trimming cut 0 bases from V and 8 bases from J; bases unmatched to any gene: 4. Germline assignment: CDR1 LGHNA and CDR2 YSLEER. The CDR3 runs 15 residues. The sequence came from a man in his late teens or twenties in good health. The specimen was blood. The chain employs TRBV4-3 and TRBJ1-4; TRBD1 matches at 9 bases. Here the CDR3 DNA reads TGCGCCAGCAGCCAAGAGGGACAGGGTTTCGAAAAACTGTTTTTT. Translated: CASSQEGQGFEKLFF.